This T cell receptor (beta chain) was identified in a study of T-cell reconstitution after alpha-beta-depleted transplantation in children. The TCRbeta library was prepared with unique molecular identifiers. Each CDR3 protein gets one entry after TCRdb re-called the PCR reads with MiXCR. The sample contains hundreds of thousands of distinct CDR3 sequences, more than 10% of which appear only once. In its sample, this clonotype was seen many times. The CDR3 is made up of 14 amino acids. V was pared by 8 bases and J by 0 bases, with 8 bases between. Germline CDR1 is SGHVS and CDR2 is FQNEAQ. This chain joins TRBV7-8 and TRBJ1-6; no clear D gene. The clonotype was recovered from a human donor who donated a stem cell graft to a child with Fanconi anemia. The sequenced sample was PBMCs, obtained from the stem cell graft. CDR3: CASATSSYNSPLHF. CDR3 nucleotides: TGTGCCAGCGCCACAAGCTCCTATAATTCACCCCTCCACTTT.